These 26 T cell receptor beta chains were all obtained from the same sample, sequenced in a study of T cell changes during pregnancy in multiple sclerosis. Clones were sequenced by immunoSEQ multiplex PCR, and TCRdb holds only the in-frame ones, with some missing. The sample lists roughly 25,000 clones; about 89% were seen once. The input for sequencing was CD8+ T cells from peripheral blood mononuclear cells, taken in the first trimester of pregnancy. The source is a female donor in good health, enrolled as a control in a pregnancy study.

This clone has a single count. The rearrangement joins TRBV11-2 to TRBJ2-1; no reliable D call. Germline V gene lookup returns CDR1 SGHAT and CDR2 FQNNGV. Trimming cost V 4 bases and J 8 bases, with 6 bases left between them. This CDR3 has 11 residues. The CDR3 DNA reads TGTGCCAGCAGCTCTTTCGATGAGCAGTTCTTC. As protein: CASSSFDEQFF.

The rearrangement uses TRBV19 and TRBJ2-7; 12 bases match TRBD1. The CDR3 contains 14 residues. J gave up 5 bases and V 5 bases, and 4 bases lay outside the gene matches. Germline CDR1 reads LNHDA; CDR2 reads SQIVND (reference sequence). CDR3 bases: TGTGCCAGTAGTCCGGGGACAGGGGGCCACGAGCAGTACTTC. This codes for CASSPGTGGHEQYF.

This clone was counted a single time. The gene calls are TRBV4-3 and TRBJ2-3; 7 bases align to TRBD1. CDR3 size: 16 residues. V trimming: 0 bases; J trimming: 1 base; junction bases outside the gene matches: 4. The V gene's germline CDR1 is LGHNA and CDR2 YSLEER. The CDR3 sequence is CASSQDTGVRTDTQYF. As DNA, the CDR3 is TGCGCCAGCAGCCAAGATACAGGGGTTCGCACAGATACGCAGTATTTT.

The chain is built from TRBV7-9 and TRBJ2-7; 9 nucleotides match TRBD2. J was trimmed by 4 bases and V by 4 bases; bases with no gene match: 17. Germline-derived CDR1 and CDR2 are SEHNR and FQNEAQ (reference sequence). This CDR3 is built from 18 residues. The CDR3 sequence is CASSSSNDLAGVWYEQYF. The CDR3 DNA follows: TGTGCCAGCAGCTCTTCCAACGATTTAGCGGGAGTATGGTACGAGCAGTACTTC.

The gene calls are TRBV6-5 and TRBJ1-1, with a tentative D call TRBD1 (5 bases). The germline gives CDR1 MNHEY, CDR2 SVGAGI. The length of the CDR3 is 12 residues. V shed 6 bases and J shed 5 bases, with 10 bases lying between them. The CDR3 DNA follows: TGTGCCAGCAGCCAGGGAGGGACTGAAGCTTTCTTT. It is translated as CASSQGGTEAFF.

The chain is built from TRBV28 and TRBJ1-1; D is uncertain. The germline CDR1 and CDR2 sequences are MDHEN and SYDVKM. The CDR3 has 13 residues. V was clipped by 3 bases and J by 5 bases, with 10 bases between them. The CDR3 DNA is TGTGCCAGCAGTTTGGGCAGTCGGACTGAAGCTTTCTTT. Its protein is CASSLGSRTEAFF. The full variable domain, in which reference TRBV28 and TRBJ1-1 provide the parts outside the CDR3, is DVKVTQSSRYLVKRTGEKVFLECVQDMDHENMFWYRQDPGLGLRLIYFSYDVKMKEKGDIPEGYSVSREKKERFSLILESASTNQTSMYLCASSLGSRTEAFFGQGTRLTVV.

This clone was recorded once. The chain combines TRBV19 with TRBJ2-2; 7 bases are a match to TRBD1. The CDR3 extends over 16 amino acids. J gave up 3 bases and V 4 bases, and 8 bases lay outside the gene matches. Germline V CDR1 and CDR2: LNHDA, SQIVND (reference sequence). The CDR3 DNA reads as TGTGCCAGTAGTACCGGGACAGAGGCGGACACCGGGGAGCTGTTTTTT. This sequence encodes CASSTGTEADTGELFF. Full variable domain (outside the CDR3, taken from reference TRBV19 and TRBJ2-2): DGGITQSPKYLFRKEGQNVTLSCEQNLNHDAMYWYRQDPGQGLRLIYYSQIVNDFQKGDIAEGYSVSREKKESFPLTVTSAQKNPTAFYLCASSTGTEADTGELFFGEGSRLTVL.

V is TRBV9 and J is TRBJ2-3, with 9 bases aligning to TRBD1. This CDR3 has 18 residues. The J segment lost 3 bases and the V segment lost 4 bases, leaving 15 bases of the junction unmatched. Per the germline V gene, CDR1 is SGDLS and CDR2 is YYNGEE. The CDR3 DNA follows: TGTGCCAGCAGCCACCGGGACAGGGAGCGAGGAGGGACAGATACGCAGTATTTT. Encoded protein: CASSHRDRERGGTDTQYF.

The chain carries TRBV28 and TRBJ2-6, with 13 bases identical to TRBD2. CDR1 and CDR2 from the germline V gene are MDHEN and SYDVKM. J lost 4 bases, V lost 6 bases, and 9 bases had no gene match. The CDR3 contains 18 residues. CDR3 in amino acids: CASSPGTSGVVGANVLTF. The DNA of the CDR3 is TGTGCCAGCAGCCCCGGGACTAGCGGGGTTGTGGGGGCCAACGTCCTGACTTTC.

The J gene is TRBJ1-6, the V gene TRBV4-1; D is perhaps TRBD1 (6 bases). The CDR3 consists of 17 residues. The V and J ends lost 2 bases and 3 bases respectively, with 14 bases between them. CDR1 is MGHRA and CDR2 is YSYEKL in the germline V gene. Here the CDR3 reads CASSQFQGTDYNSPLHF. CDR3 DNA sequence: TGCGCCAGCAGCCAATTTCAGGGGACGGACTATAATTCACCCCTCCACTTT.

This clone was detected once. The gene calls are TRBV6-1 and TRBJ2-7; D gene ambiguous. The CDR3 loop spans 13 amino acids. V was shortened by 3 bases and J by 5 bases, with 11 bases between the two germline ends. Germline V gene lookup returns CDR1 MNHNS and CDR2 SASEGT. The CDR3 nucleotides read TGTGCCAGCAGTGATTTAAACGCGGACGAGCAGTACTTC. Translation gives CASSDLNADEQYF.

This clone appeared once. The chain recombines TRBV7-9 with TRBJ2-1; 13 positions agree with TRBD2. CDR3 length equals 14 residues. The junction had 5 bases not matched to a gene; V was cut back by 5 bases and J by 10 bases. Germline CDR1 is SEHNR and CDR2 is FQNEAQ (reference sequence). The DNA for the CDR3 is TGTGCCAGCAGCCCCTGGACTAGCGGGGGCGAGCAGTTCTTC. Translation: CASSPWTSGGEQFF.

This CDR3 reads CASSLGLAGELDTQYF. CDR3 sequence (DNA): TGCGCCAGCAGCTTAGGACTAGCGGGAGAACTAGATACGCAGTATTTT. V usage is TRBV5-1 and J usage is TRBJ2-3; TRBD2 matches 13 bases. Germline-derived CDR1 and CDR2 are SGHRS and YFSETQ. V lost 2 bases to trimming and J lost 5 bases; unmatched junction nucleotides: 5. This CDR3 is built from 16 residues.

In DNA, the CDR3 is TGTGCCAGCAGTTTCGGACACGCCTACGAGCAGTACTTC. It yields the protein CASSFGHAYEQYF. This chain connects TRBV27 to TRBJ2-7; D perhaps matches TRBD1 (5 bases). The germline V gene encodes CDR1 MNHEY and CDR2 SMNVEV (reference sequence). The CDR3 is 13 amino acids. V lost 3 bases and J lost 2, with 8 bases in between.

In nucleotides, the CDR3 is TGCGCCAGCAGCCAACTACAGGGGGCCAACTATGGCTACACCTTC. Translated: CASSQLQGANYGYTF. The chain has TRBV4-1 and TRBJ1-2; 9 bases agree with TRBD1. The CDR3 covers 15 residues. Unmatched junction bases numbered 3, after V lost 2 bases and J lost 2 bases. Germline V CDR1 and CDR2: MGHRA, YSYEKL.

The chain employs TRBV6-5 and TRBJ1-1; a weak D match, TRBD1 (6 bases). V gave up 4 bases and J gave up 5 bases, with 14 bases separating them. CDR3 size: 14 residues. Germline assignment: CDR1 MNHEY and CDR2 SVGAGI. CDR3 sequence reads: CASSLNLGGTEAFF. The CDR3, as DNA: TGTGCCAGCAGTTTAAACCTAGGGGGAACTGAAGCTTTCTTT.

V usage is TRBV7-8 and J usage is TRBJ1-2, with D perhaps matching TRBD1 (5 bases). The CDR3 contains 16 residues. Deletions cut 2 bases from V and 0 bases from J, with 13 bases between. Germline values: CDR1 SGHVS, CDR2 FQNEAQ. The CDR3 region is CASSLTKTETNYGYTF. The CDR3 nucleotides read TGTGCCAGCAGCTTAACCAAGACAGAGACTAACTATGGCTACACCTTC.

This clone was seen a single time. This chain links TRBV11-2 with TRBJ2-3; 7 bases fit TRBD2. The V segment lost 7 bases and the J segment 3 bases; nucleotides outside the gene matches: 16. Per the germline V gene, CDR1 is SGHAT and CDR2 is FQNNGV. CDR3 length: 17 amino acids. The CDR3 is CASTNIPAGDGTDTQYF. The CDR3 nucleotides are TGTGCCAGCACCAATATTCCCGCGGGGGATGGGACAGATACGCAGTATTTT.

The CDR3 loop is CASSFSLAGVYTGELFF. CDR3 DNA: TGTGCCAGCAGCTTCTCCTTAGCGGGGGTTTACACCGGGGAGCTGTTTTTT. V and J are TRBV7-9 and TRBJ2-2; TRBD2 matches 9 bases. The CDR3 spans 17 residues. The V segment lost 3 bases and the J segment 3 bases; nucleotides outside the gene matches: 8. The germline V gene has CDR1 SEHNR and CDR2 FQNEAQ (reference sequence). The full variable domain, completed using reference TRBV7-9 and TRBJ2-2, is DTGVSQNPRHKITKRGQNVTFRCDPISEHNRLYWYRQTLGQGPEFLTYFQNEAQLEKSRLLSDRFSAERPKGSFSTLEIQRTEQGDSAMYLCASSFSLAGVYTGELFFGEGSRLTVL.

The J gene is TRBJ2-2, the V gene TRBV29-1, with D possibly matching TRBD1 (6 bases). The CDR3 has 11 residues. Germline V lookup: CDR1 SQVTM, CDR2 ANQGSEA. Trimming took off 7 bases at V and 5 bases at J, with 8 bases between the two ends. CDR3 amino acids: CSGTGTGELFF. In DNA form, the CDR3 reads TGCAGCGGCACAGGGACCGGGGAGCTGTTTTTT.

The gene calls are TRBV28 and TRBJ2-6, with 12 positions matching TRBD2. Germline V gene data show CDR1 as MDHEN and CDR2 as SYDVKM. Trimming cost V 4 bases and J 1 base; bases outside gene matches: 2. The CDR3 loop spans 17 amino acids. In DNA, the CDR3 is TGTGCCAGCAGTTCCGGGACTAGCGGGTCTGGGGCCAACGTCCTGACTTTC. It translates to CASSSGTSGSGANVLTF.

The chain links TRBV19 to TRBJ1-2; D is perhaps TRBD1 (5 bases). Trimming removed 6 bases from V and 3 bases from J, with 17 bases in between. CDR1 is LNHDA, CDR2 SQIVND, per germline (reference sequence). The CDR3 has 15 residues. The chain's CDR3 is CASSLGRGYDYGYTF. CDR3 DNA: TGTGCCAGTAGCCTGGGACGGGGGTATGACTATGGCTACACCTTC.

The J gene is TRBJ2-7, the V gene TRBV5-8, with 10 bases fitting TRBD2. CDR3 length equals 15 residues. J lost 2 bases, V lost 1 base, and 3 bases had no gene match. The germline CDR1 and CDR2 sequences are SGHTS and YDEGEE. The CDR3 reads CASSLRGTSAYEQYF. CDR3 DNA sequence: TGTGCCAGCAGCTTGCGGGGGACTAGCGCCTACGAGCAGTACTTC.

This clone was found once. The rearrangement uses TRBV5-5 and TRBJ2-1; 13 bases agree with TRBD2. This CDR3 is built from 16 residues. Trimming cost V 4 bases and J 8 bases; bases outside gene matches: 9. Per the germline V gene, CDR1 is SGHKS and CDR2 is YYEKEE (reference sequence). CDR3 protein: CASSPGLAGLGYEQFF. In DNA form, the CDR3 reads TGTGCCAGCAGCCCGGGACTAGCGGGGTTAGGGTATGAGCAGTTCTTC.

The chain recombines TRBV11-2 with TRBJ2-5; 7 bases agree with TRBD2. The CDR3 totals 15 residues. Germline-derived CDR1 and CDR2 are SGHAT and FQNNGV. Trimming cost V 5 bases and J 5 bases; bases outside gene matches: 11. The CDR3, as DNA: TGTGCCAGCAGCCACTTCGAGGCGGGAGTTGAGACCCAGTACTTC. It yields the protein CASSHFEAGVETQYF.

The chain links TRBV4-1 to TRBJ2-7; 9 bases map to TRBD2. CDR1 and CDR2 (germline): MGHRA, YSYEKL. The CDR3 is made up of 16 amino acids. Trimming removed 0 bases from V and 2 bases from J; junction bases left unmatched: 5. The CDR3 DNA is TGCGCCAGCAGCCAAGATCCGGCTAGCGGGACCTACGAGCAGTACTTC. The encoded protein is CASSQDPASGTYEQYF.